Detailed here is one TCR beta chain. The data belong to a study of patients and donors after allogeneic stem cell transplantation. MiXCR was run by TCRdb on the RT-PCR reads, yielding one entry per CDR3 protein. The sample holds about 150,000 distinct CDR3 sequences, about two fifths seen once. The germline V and J ends were trimmed by 5 bases and 0 bases, with 10 bases remaining between them. The germline V gene has CDR1 MNHEY and CDR2 SMNVEV (reference sequence). The CDR3 has 14 amino acids. The chain links TRBV27 to TRBJ1-1; the D is unclear. The receptor was isolated from a human donor who was either an allogeneic HSCT recipient or a stem cell or donor lymphocyte infusion donor (not recorded which). It is not recorded whose cells these are; they may come from a transplant donor. Sequencing was carried out using blood, either unsorted or a sorted T cell fraction (not recorded which). CDR3 coding DNA: TGTGCCAGCAGTGTTGGGTCCTTGAACACTGAAGCTTTCTTT. It encodes CASSVGSLNTEAFF.